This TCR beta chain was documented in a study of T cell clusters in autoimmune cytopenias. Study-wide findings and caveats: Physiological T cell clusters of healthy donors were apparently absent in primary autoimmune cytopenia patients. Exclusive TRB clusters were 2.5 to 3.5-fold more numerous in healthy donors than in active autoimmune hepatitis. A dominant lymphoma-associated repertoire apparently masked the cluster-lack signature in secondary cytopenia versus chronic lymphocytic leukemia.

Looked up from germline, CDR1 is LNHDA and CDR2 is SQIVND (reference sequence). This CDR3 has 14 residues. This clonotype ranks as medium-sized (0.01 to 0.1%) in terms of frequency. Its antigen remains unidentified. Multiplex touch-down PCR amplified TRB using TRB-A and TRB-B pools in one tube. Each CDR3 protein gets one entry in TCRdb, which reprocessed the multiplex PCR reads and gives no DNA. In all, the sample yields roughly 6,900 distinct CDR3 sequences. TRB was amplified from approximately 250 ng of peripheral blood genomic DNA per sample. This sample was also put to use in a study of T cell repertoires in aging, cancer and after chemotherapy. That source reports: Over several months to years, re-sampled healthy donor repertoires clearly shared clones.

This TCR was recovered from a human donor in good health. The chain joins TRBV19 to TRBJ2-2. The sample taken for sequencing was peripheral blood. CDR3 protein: CASSIDLRSGELFF.